The 7 T cell receptor beta chains below all came from one sample that was sequenced in a study of brain metastases from non-small cell lung cancer. Sequencing used immunoSEQ multiplex PCR; TCRdb keeps in-frame clones, though not all of them. The sample gives a few thousand clones, 70% to 85% of which show up once; roughly 6.3% is in the top ten. Sequencing input: primary lung tumor tissue. These receptors were obtained from a donor aged 40 or over with non-small cell lung cancer.

This clone appeared once. V usage is TRBV4-1 and J usage is TRBJ2-7; 7 bases are shared with TRBD1. Germline assignment: CDR1 MGHRA and CDR2 YSYEKL. The CDR3 contains 15 residues. V was clipped by 3 bases and J by 2 bases; unmatched bases: 7. CDR3 sequence: CASSQTATGTYEQYF. CDR3 nucleotide sequence: TGCGCCAGCAGCCAGACCGCGACAGGGACCTACGAGCAGTACTTC.

The rearrangement links TRBV5-1 to TRBJ1-1; unclear D gene. Germline V CDR1 and CDR2: SGHRS, YFSETQ. The CDR3 totals 12 residues. Trimming removed 5 bases at V and 3 bases at J, with 8 bases between. The CDR3 DNA is TGCGCCAGCAGTCAGTTGGACACTGAAGCTTTCTTT. This translates into CASSQLDTEAFF.

This chain connects TRBV7-2 to TRBJ1-2, with 7 bases lining up with TRBD1. This CDR3 spans 12 amino acids. V was pared by 6 bases and J by 8 bases, with 6 bases of the junction left unmatched. Germline V CDR1 and CDR2: SGHTA, FQGNSA. CDR3 DNA sequence: TGTGCCAGCAGGGCGACAGGGTACGGCTACACCTTC. Amino acids: CASRATGYGYTF.

This chain joins TRBV19 and TRBJ2-7; 7 nucleotides agree with TRBD2. The V gene's germline CDR1 is LNHDA and CDR2 SQIVND (reference sequence). This CDR3 spans 13 amino acids. Trimming cost V 6 bases and J 4 bases; bases outside gene matches: 6. CDR3: CASSAGVNYEQYF. CDR3 DNA: TGTGCCAGTAGCGCGGGAGTGAATTACGAGCAGTACTTC.

The V gene is TRBV7-2, the J gene TRBJ1-6; D unclear. V dropped 0 bases and J dropped 7 bases, with 7 bases sitting between them. The CDR3 has 14 amino acids. The V gene's germline CDR1 is SGHTA and CDR2 FQGNSA. The CDR3 sequence is CASSLARRNSPLHF. CDR3 DNA sequence: TGTGCCAGCAGCTTAGCGCGGCGGAATTCACCCCTCCACTTT.

This chain links TRBV4-1 with TRBJ1-1, with D unclear. This CDR3 has 15 amino acids. The germline V gene encodes CDR1 MGHRA and CDR2 YSYEKL. V shed 0 bases and J shed 1 base, with 9 bases lying between them. CDR3 residues: CASSQDRAANTEAFF. As DNA, the CDR3 is TGCGCCAGCAGCCAAGATAGGGCGGCGAACACTGAAGCTTTCTTT.

This clone showed up just a few times. Distinct nucleotide sequences in the sample also encode this CDR3. Here the CDR3 reads CASSQIKIDRSSSYEQYF. CDR3 DNA: TGCGCCAGCAGCCAAATTAAGATCGACCGGAGCAGCTCCTACGAGCAGTACTTC. The chain employs TRBV4-1 and TRBJ2-7; the D is unclear. Trimming left V 2 bases short and J 0 bases short, with 20 bases between. CDR3 length: 18 residues. In germline, CDR1 is MGHRA, CDR2 YSYEKL.